The present entry profiles one TCR beta chain with its context. Its antigen is not known. Naive CD8+ T cells carried a CD45RO-CCR7+CD27+CD95- phenotype. This record comes from a study of CXCR3-negative and CXCR3-positive naive CD8 T cells. This CDR3 is built from 11 residues. Germline values: CDR1 SQVTM, CDR2 ANQGSEA. The TRB cDNA libraries were prepared by 5' RACE with UMI labels. TCRdb processed the 5' RACE reads again and assigns one entry to each CDR3 protein, with no DNA. The listing records about 84,000 distinct CDR3 sequences. Findings of the study overall: Naive cells with CXCR3 showed TRB CDR3s that were more hydrophobic than those in CXCR3-negative naive cells.

The V and J genes are TRBV29-1 and TRBJ1-2. The sequence came from a human donor in good health. Some clones in this sample may be carry-over from other donors' samples. The sequenced sample was naive CXCR3+ CD8+ T cells from blood. Stated subset: CD45RO-CCR7+CD27+CD95- naive CD8+ T cells expressing CXCR3 (TNR3+). CDR3 sequence: CSVEGVDGYTF.